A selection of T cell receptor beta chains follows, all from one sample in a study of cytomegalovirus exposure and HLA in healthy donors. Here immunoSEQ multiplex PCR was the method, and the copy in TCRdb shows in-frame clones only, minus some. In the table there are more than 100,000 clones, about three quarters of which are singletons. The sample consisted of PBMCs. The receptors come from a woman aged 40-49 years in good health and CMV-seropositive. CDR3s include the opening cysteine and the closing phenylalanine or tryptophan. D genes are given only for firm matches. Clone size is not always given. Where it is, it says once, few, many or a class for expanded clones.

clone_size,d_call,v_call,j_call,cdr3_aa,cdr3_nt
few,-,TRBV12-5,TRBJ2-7,CASGLVNDSPYEQYF,TGTGCTAGTGGTTTGGTCAACGACAGCCCCTACGAGCAGTACTTC
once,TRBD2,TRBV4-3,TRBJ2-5,CASSQDRGSSGTQYF,TGCGCCAGCAGCCAAGATCGCGGGAGCTCGGGGACCCAGTACTTC
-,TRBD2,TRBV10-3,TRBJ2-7,CAISEPGLAGGSYEQYF,TGTGCCATCAGTGAGCCGGGACTAGCGGGAGGCTCCTACGAGCAGTACTTC
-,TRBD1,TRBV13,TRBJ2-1,CASSLTRGDRGYNEQFF,TGTGCCAGCAGCTTAACGAGGGGGGACAGGGGCTACAATGAGCAGTTCTTC
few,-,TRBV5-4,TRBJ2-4,CASSPPGAKNIQYF,TGTGCCAGCAGCCCCCCAGGGGCCAAAAACATTCAGTACTTC
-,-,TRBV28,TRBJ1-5,CASSFVAPTQPQHF,TGTGCCAGCAGTTTTGTAGCACCCACTCAGCCCCAGCATTTT
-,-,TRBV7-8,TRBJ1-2,CASSLAPYRVNYGYTF,TGTGCCAGCAGCTTAGCCCCTTACAGGGTAAACTATGGCTACACCTTC
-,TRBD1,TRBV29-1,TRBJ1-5,CSVTTTGDQEPQHF,TGCAGCGTGACGACAACAGGGGATCAGGAGCCCCAGCATTTT
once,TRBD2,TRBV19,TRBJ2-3,CASSIAREGLQYF,TGTGCCAGTAGTATAGCGAGGGAGGGACTGCAGTATTTT
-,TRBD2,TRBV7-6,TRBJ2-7,CASSSRLREGRYEQYF,TGTGCCAGCAGTTCACGGCTACGGGAGGGCCGATACGAGCAGTACTTC
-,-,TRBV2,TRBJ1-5,CASAGTNQPQHF,TGTGCCAGCGCGGGGACCAATCAGCCCCAGCATTTT
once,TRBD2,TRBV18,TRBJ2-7,CASSPTSGANYEQYF,TGTGCCAGCTCACCGACTAGCGGGGCCAACTACGAGCAGTACTTC
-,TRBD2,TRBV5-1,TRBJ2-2,CASSSTSGATGELFF,TGCGCCAGCAGCTCAACTAGCGGGGCGACCGGGGAGCTGTTTTTT
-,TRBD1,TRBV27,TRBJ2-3,CASRRSGDRVLSTQYF,TGTGCCAGCAGACGGTCCGGGGACAGGGTATTGAGTACGCAGTATTTT
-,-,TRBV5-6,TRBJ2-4,CASSLIAGNLKNIQYF,TGTGCCAGCAGCTTAATTGCGGGAAACCTCAAAAACATTCAGTACTTC
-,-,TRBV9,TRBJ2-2,CASSVGDTNTGELFF,TGTGCCAGCAGCGTAGGGGACACTAACACCGGGGAGCTGTTTTTT
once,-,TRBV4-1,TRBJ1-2,CASSQEAGLTNYGYTF,TGCGCCAGCAGCCAAGAAGCCGGTCTCACTAACTATGGCTACACCTTC
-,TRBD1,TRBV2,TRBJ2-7,CASSRGRQGPYEQYF,TGTGCCAGCAGCCGAGGGAGACAGGGTCCCTACGAGCAGTACTTC
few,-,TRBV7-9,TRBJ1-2,CASSRDPPNYGYTF,TGTGCCAGCAGCAGAGATCCGCCTAACTATGGCTACACCTTC
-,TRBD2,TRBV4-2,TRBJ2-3,CASSQLLAGGIVRSTDTQYF,TGTGCCAGCAGCCAATTGCTAGCGGGAGGAATTGTACGTAGCACAGATACGCAGTATTTT
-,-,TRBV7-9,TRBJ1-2,CASSTGFAYGYTF,TGTGCCAGCTCAACGGGATTCGCTTATGGCTACACCTTC
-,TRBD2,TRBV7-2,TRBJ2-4,CASSASGSQNIQYF,TGTGCCAGCAGTGCTAGCGGGAGTCAAAACATTCAGTACTTC
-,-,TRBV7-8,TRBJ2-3,CASSPDTDTQYF,TGTGCCAGCAGCCCAGACACAGATACGCAGTATTTT
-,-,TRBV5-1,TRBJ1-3,CASSLGHSGNTIYF,TGCGCCAGCAGCTTGGGACACTCTGGAAACACCATATATTTT
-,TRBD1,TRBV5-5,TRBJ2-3,CASSAGQGDTDTQYF,TGTGCCAGCAGCGCGGGACAGGGAGACACAGATACGCAGTATTTT
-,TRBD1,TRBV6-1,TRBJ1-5,CASTHRTGNQPQHF,TGTGCCAGCACCCACCGGACAGGGAATCAGCCCCAGCATTTT
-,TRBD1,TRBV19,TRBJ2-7,CASRKTGPVSF,TGTGCCAGTAGAAAGACAGGGCCTGTCTCTTTC
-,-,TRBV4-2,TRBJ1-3,CASSQLGNTIYF,TGTGCCAGCAGCCAACTTGGAAACACCATATATTTT
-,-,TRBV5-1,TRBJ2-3,CAGSSSGTFTDTQYF,TGCGCCGGCAGCTCTTCCGGGACTTTCACAGATACGCAGTATTTT